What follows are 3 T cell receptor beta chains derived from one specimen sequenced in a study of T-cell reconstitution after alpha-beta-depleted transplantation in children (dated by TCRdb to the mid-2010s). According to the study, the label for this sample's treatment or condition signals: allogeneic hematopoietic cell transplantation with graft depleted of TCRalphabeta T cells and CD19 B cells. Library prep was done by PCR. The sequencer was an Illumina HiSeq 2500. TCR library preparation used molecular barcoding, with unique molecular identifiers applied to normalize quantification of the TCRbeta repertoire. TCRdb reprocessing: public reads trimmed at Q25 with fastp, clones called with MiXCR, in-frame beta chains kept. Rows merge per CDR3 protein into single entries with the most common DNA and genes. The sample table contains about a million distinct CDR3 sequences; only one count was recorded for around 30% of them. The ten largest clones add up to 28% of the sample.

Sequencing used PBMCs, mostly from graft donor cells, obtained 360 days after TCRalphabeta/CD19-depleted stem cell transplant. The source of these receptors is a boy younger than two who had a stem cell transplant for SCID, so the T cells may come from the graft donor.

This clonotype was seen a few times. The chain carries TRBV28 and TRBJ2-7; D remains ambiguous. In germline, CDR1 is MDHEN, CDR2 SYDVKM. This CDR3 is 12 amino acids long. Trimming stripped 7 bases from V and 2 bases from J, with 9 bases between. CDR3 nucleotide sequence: TGTGCCAGCACTCATGGTCCCTACGAGCAGTACTTC. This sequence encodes CASTHGPYEQYF.

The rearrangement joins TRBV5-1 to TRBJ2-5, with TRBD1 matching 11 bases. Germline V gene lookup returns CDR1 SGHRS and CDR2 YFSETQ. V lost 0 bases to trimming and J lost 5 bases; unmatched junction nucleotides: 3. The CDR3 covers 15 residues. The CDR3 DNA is TGCGCCAGCAGCTTGGGTCGGGACAGGGGGGAGACCCAGTACTTC. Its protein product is CASSLGRDRGETQYF.

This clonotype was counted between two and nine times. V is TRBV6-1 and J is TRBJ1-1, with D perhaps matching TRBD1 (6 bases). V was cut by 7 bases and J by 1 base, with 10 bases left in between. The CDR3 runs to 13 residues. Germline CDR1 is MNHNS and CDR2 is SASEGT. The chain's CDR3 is CASKRGANTEAFF. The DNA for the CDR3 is TGTGCCAGCAAGCGGGGGGCGAACACTGAAGCTTTCTTT.